Listed below are T cell receptor beta chains from one sample, sequenced in a study of cytomegalovirus exposure and HLA in healthy donors. Sequencing was performed with immunoSEQ multiplex PCR; in TCRdb, only in-frame clones are kept and a portion is missing. This table has about 55,000 clones, about 69% appearing once. The sequencing input was PBMCs. These receptors were taken from a middle-aged man in good health and CMV-seropositive. Each CDR3 is given without its conserved first and last residue.

CDR3aa: ASSSVNHISPQH
v_gene: TRBV6-5
j_gene: TRBJ1-5

CDR3aa: ASSSAGTSGYEQY
v_gene: TRBV6-5
j_gene: TRBJ2-7

CDR3aa: ASSQESYERGGDTQY
v_gene: TRBV4-3
j_gene: TRBJ2-3

CDR3aa: ASRDRQNTEAF
v_gene: TRBV7-2
j_gene: TRBJ1-1

CDR3aa: ASSYSIQGSSNEQF
v_gene: TRBV6-5
j_gene: TRBJ2-1

CDR3aa: ASSYSAQGKEKLF
v_gene: TRBV6-5
j_gene: TRBJ1-4

CDR3aa: ASTLAGGRDTQY
v_gene: TRBV5-6
j_gene: TRBJ2-3

CDR3aa: ASSGHSNYGYT
v_gene: TRBV2
j_gene: TRBJ1-2

CDR3aa: ASSYSEGRETQY
v_gene: TRBV6-5
j_gene: TRBJ2-5

CDR3aa: ASSYQSGVHYEQY
v_gene: TRBV6-5
j_gene: TRBJ2-7

CDR3aa: ASSDRGLANQPQH
v_gene: TRBV2
j_gene: TRBJ1-5

CDR3aa: ASSVASAETQY
v_gene: TRBV9
j_gene: TRBJ2-5

CDR3aa: ASSRPGYTEAF
v_gene: TRBV10-2
j_gene: TRBJ1-1

CDR3aa: ASSSYPKDSSNEQF
v_gene: TRBV5-4
j_gene: TRBJ2-1

CDR3aa: ASSLGSDEQY
v_gene: TRBV7-6
j_gene: TRBJ2-7

CDR3aa: ATGGGAEETQY
v_gene: TRBV4-2
j_gene: TRBJ2-5

CDR3aa: ASSQNTGSGYT
v_gene: TRBV14
j_gene: TRBJ1-2

CDR3aa: ASSLGLTYNEQF
v_gene: TRBV6-5
j_gene: TRBJ2-1

CDR3aa: ASSPAGGRYNEQF
v_gene: TRBV7-6
j_gene: TRBJ2-1

CDR3aa: SASRHATRHTQY
v_gene: TRBV29-1
j_gene: TRBJ2-3

CDR3aa: ASSAQTEAVGNTIY
v_gene: TRBV9
j_gene: TRBJ1-3

CDR3aa: ASSHSAAGTSGNTIY
v_gene: TRBV4-2
j_gene: TRBJ1-3

CDR3aa: ASSSMKDSRSYEQY
v_gene: TRBV5-1
j_gene: TRBJ2-7

CDR3aa: ASSETGSNTEAF
v_gene: TRBV25-1
j_gene: TRBJ1-1

CDR3aa: ASSYSRIDSGNTIY
v_gene: TRBV6-5
j_gene: TRBJ1-3

CDR3aa: ASSLEGPQPQH
v_gene: TRBV7-2
j_gene: TRBJ1-5

CDR3aa: ATSGEARETQY
v_gene: TRBV15
j_gene: TRBJ2-5

CDR3aa: ASSQGEGLDGYT
v_gene: TRBV4-1
j_gene: TRBJ1-2

CDR3aa: AWSVGQENTEAF
v_gene: TRBV30
j_gene: TRBJ1-1

CDR3aa: ASTPRGGWETQY
v_gene: TRBV2
j_gene: TRBJ2-5

CDR3aa: AWKRLHSSYEQY
v_gene: TRBV30
j_gene: TRBJ2-7